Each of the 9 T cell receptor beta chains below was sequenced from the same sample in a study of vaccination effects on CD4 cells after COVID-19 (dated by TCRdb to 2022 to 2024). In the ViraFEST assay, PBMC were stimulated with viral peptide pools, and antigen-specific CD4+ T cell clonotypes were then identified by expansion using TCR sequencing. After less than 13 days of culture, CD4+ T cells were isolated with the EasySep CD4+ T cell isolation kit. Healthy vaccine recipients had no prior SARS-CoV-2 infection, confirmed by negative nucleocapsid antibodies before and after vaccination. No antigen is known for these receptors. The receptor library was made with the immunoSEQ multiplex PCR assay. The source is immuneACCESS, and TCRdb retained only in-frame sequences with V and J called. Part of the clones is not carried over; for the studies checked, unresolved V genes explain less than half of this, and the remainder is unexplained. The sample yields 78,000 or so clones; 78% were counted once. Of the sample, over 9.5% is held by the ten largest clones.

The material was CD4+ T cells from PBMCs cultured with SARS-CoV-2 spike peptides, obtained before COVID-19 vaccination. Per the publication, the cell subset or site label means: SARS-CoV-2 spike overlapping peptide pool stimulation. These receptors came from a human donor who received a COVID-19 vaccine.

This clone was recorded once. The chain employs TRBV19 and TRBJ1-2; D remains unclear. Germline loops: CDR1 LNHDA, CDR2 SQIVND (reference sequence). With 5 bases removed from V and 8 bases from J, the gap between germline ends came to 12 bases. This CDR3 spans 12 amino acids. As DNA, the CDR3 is TGTGCCAGTAGTGACACAAGGAGGGGCTACACCTTC. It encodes CASSDTRRGYTF.

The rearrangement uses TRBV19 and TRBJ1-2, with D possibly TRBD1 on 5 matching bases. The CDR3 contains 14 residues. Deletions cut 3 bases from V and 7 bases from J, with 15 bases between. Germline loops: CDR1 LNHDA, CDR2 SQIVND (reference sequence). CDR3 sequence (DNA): TGTGCCAGTAGTATTGGGGCTGCCTCGGGTGGCTACACCTTC. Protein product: CASSIGAASGGYTF.

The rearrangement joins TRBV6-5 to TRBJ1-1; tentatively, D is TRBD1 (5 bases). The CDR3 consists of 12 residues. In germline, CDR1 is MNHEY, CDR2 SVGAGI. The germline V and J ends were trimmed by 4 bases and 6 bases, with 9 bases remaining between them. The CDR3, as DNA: TGTGCCAGCAGTTTGCGAGGGGCTGAAGCTTTCTTT. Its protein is CASSLRGAEAFF.

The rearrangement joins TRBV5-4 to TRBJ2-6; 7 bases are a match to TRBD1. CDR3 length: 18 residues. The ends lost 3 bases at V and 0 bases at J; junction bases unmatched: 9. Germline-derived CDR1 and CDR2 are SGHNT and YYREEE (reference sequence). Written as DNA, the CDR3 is TGTGCCAGCAGCTCCACAGGGGCGTCAAACTCTGGGGCCAACGTCCTGACTTTC. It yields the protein CASSSTGASNSGANVLTF.

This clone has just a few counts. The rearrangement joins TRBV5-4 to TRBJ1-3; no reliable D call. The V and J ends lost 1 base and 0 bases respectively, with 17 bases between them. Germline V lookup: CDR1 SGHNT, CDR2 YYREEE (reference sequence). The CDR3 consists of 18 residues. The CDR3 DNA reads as TGTGCCAGCAGCTTGCCAGATCCCCCCTCGTTCTCTGGAAACACCATATATTTT. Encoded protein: CASSLPDPPSFSGNTIYF.

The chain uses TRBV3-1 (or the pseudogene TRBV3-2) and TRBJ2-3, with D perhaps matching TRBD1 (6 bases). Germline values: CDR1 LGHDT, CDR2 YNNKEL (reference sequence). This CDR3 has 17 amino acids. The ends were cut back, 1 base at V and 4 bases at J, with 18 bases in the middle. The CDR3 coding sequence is TGTGCCAGCAGCCAAGTCATCAGGCAGGGGCGAGCAGATACGCAGTATTTT. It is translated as CASSQVIRQGRADTQYF.

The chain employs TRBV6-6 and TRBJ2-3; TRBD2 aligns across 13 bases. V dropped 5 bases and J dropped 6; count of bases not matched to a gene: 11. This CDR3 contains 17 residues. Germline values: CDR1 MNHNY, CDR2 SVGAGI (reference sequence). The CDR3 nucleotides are TGTGCCAGCAGTCCACTCCCACTAGCGGGGGGGCCGGATACGCAGTATTTT. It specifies CASSPLPLAGGPDTQYF.

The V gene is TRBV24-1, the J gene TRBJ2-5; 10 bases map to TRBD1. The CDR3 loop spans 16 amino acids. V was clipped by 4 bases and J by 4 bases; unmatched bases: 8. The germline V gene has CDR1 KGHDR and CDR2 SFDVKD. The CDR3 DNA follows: TGTGCCACCAGTGACACCGAGGGACAGGGGCGAGAGACCCAGTACTTC. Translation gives CATSDTEGQGRETQYF.

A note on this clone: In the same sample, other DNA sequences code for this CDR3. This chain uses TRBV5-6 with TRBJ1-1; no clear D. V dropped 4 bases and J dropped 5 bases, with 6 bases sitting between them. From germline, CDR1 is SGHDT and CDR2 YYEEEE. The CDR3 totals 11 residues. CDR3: CASSRGTEAFF. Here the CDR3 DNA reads TGTGCCAGCAGCCGTGGTACTGAAGCTTTCTTT.